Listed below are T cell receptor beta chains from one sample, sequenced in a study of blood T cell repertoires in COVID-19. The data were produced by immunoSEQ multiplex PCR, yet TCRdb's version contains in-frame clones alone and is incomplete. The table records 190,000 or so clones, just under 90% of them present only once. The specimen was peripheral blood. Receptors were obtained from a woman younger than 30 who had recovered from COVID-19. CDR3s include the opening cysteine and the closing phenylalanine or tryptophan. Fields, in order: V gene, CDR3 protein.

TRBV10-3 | CAISAGTSGNTIYF
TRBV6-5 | CASSPQDFPYEQYF
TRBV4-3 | CASSQEQMVSYGYTF
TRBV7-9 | CASSPGTVRGLWEQYF
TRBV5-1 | CASTQDGGGSSYNEQFF
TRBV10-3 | CAISDVWGEGNQPQHF
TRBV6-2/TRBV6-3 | CASSYTPSGGVRELFF
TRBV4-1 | CASSQGPSLAGAGDTQYF
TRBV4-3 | CASSQEGQLYEKLFF
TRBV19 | CASSIGLSEGEKLFF
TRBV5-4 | CASSPPGHSYGYTF
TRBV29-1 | CSVEDPGGRTDTQYF
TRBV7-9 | CASSLASRQRDTGELFF
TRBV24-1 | CATSGTQGADGYTF
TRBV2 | CASSDYEGIYEQYF
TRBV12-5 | CASGKYGGAYNEQFF
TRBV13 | CASSSTGVDGYTF
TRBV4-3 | CASSQVLGTGLIEQYF
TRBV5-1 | CASSPRGSGNTIYF
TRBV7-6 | CASSWTSGRTDEQFF
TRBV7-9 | CASSPGENQPQHF
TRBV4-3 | CASSQDRHNYGYTF